This is a list of T cell receptor beta chains from one sample in a study of identical twins. TCRdb used MiXCR to reprocess the 5' RACE reads, holding one entry per CDR3 protein. The top ten hold about 0.27% of the sample, which has 1.5 million or so distinct CDR3 sequences, roughly 35% seen once. The material sequenced was cord blood. These TCRs come from a newborn girl in good health. Each CDR3 is given with its conserved first and last residue. Fields, in order: clone size, J gene, D gene, V gene, CDR3 DNA, CDR3 protein. D genes are given only for firm matches. Size is stated for part of the rows, as once, few or many counts, or as a class when the clone is expanded.

>few|TRBJ2-1|.|TRBV5-1
TGCGCCAGCAGTCACCGGGACGCCTACAATGAGCAGTTCTTC
CASSHRDAYNEQFF
>.|TRBJ2-1|.|TRBV10-3
TGTGCCATCAGTGAGTCAGGGAGCCGTTACAATGAGCAGTTCTTC
CAISESGSRYNEQFF
>.|TRBJ1-1|.|TRBV7-9
TGTGCCAGCAGCTTAGCGTATGGGGGCGTCACTGAAGCTTTCTTT
CASSLAYGGVTEAFF
>few|TRBJ2-2|.|TRBV7-7
TGTGCCAGCAGCCTATCCCCGGATGGAGACACCGGGGAGCTGTTTTTT
CASSLSPDGDTGELFF
>few|TRBJ2-3|.|TRBV29-1
TGCAGCGTTGATAAACTAGCTACCGGGCGGGATACGCAGTATTTT
CSVDKLATGRDTQYF
>.|TRBJ2-1|TRBD2|TRBV19
TGTGCCAGTAGTACCGTCTCTAGCGGATCCTACAATGAGCAGTTCTTC
CASSTVSSGSYNEQFF
>few|TRBJ2-3|.|TRBV27
TGTGCCAGCCTCTCGGGACCGGGACTTGTAACAGATACGCAGTATTTT
CASLSGPGLVTDTQYF
>.|TRBJ2-7|.|TRBV7-2
TGTGCCAGCACCACGGGGGAGACAGGGCGCTACGAGCAGTACTTC
CASTTGETGRYEQYF
>few|TRBJ2-5|TRBD1|TRBV6-1
TGTGCCAGCAGTTCTTGGGACAGGGGGTACCAAGAGACCCAGTACTTC
CASSSWDRGYQETQYF
>.|TRBJ1-2|TRBD1|TRBV5-1
TGCGCCAGCAGCCTAAGGACAGGGCAGAACTATGGCTACACCTTC
CASSLRTGQNYGYTF
>.|TRBJ2-5|TRBD2|TRBV5-1
TGCGCCAGCAGCTCCCTAGCGGGGGGGACTCCGGGCGGTCCCCAAGAGACCCAGTACTTC
CASSSLAGGTPGGPQETQYF
>.|TRBJ2-1|.|TRBV2
TGTGCCAGCCACCCGAGGGGTCTACTAAGGGGTCACAATGAGCAGTTCTTC
CASHPRGLLRGHNEQFF
>.|TRBJ1-2|.|TRBV2
TGTGCCAGCAGTGTGCGGTGGATCGATGGCTACACCTTC
CASSVRWIDGYTF
>.|TRBJ2-7|TRBD1|TRBV29-1
TGCAGCGCTGGGACAGGGAAAACCTACGAGCAGTACTTC
CSAGTGKTYEQYF
>.|TRBJ2-6|.|TRBV12-3/TRBV12-4
TGTGCCAGCAGTTGGTGGGCAGGAGATGTCTCTGGGGCCAACGTCCTGACTTTC
CASSWWAGDVSGANVLTF
>few|TRBJ2-1|.|TRBV3-1
TGTGCCAGCAGCCAATTGGACTCCTCCTTCTCCTACAATGAGCAGTTCTTC
CASSQLDSSFSYNEQFF
>.|TRBJ2-1|TRBD1|TRBV12-3/TRBV12-4
TGTGCCAGCAGTCGCGGACAGGGGAGGGGTGAGCAGTTCTTC
CASSRGQGRGEQFF
>few|TRBJ2-3|.|TRBV21-1
TGTGCCAGCAGCAAAGAATCCGGGGGGGCAGAAGATACGCAGTATTTT
CASSKESGGAEDTQYF
>.|TRBJ1-1|TRBD1|TRBV20-1
TGCAGTGCTAGAGATTACACAGGGGGAGTCACTGAAGCTTTCTTT
CSARDYTGGVTEAFF
>many|TRBJ1-4|.|TRBV4-2
TGTGCCAGCAGCCAACCGGGTACACATAATGAAAAACTGTTTTTT
CASSQPGTHNEKLFF
>.|TRBJ1-3|.|TRBV27
TGTGCCAGCAGTTCGCAGACGGGAACTGGAAACACCATATATTTT
CASSSQTGTGNTIYF
>few|TRBJ1-2|.|TRBV20-1
TGCATTCCCCTGGGGCCATTCAACTATGGCTACACCTTC
CIPLGPFNYGYTF
>few|TRBJ2-1|TRBD2|TRBV2
TGTGCCAGCAGTCCTAGCGGTAACAATGAGCAGTTCTTC
CASSPSGNNEQFF
>few|TRBJ2-3|.|TRBV20-1
TGCAGTGCTGCTCCTGCGTCGGATACGCAGTATTTT
CSAAPASDTQYF
>few|TRBJ1-2|.|TRBV2
TGTGCCAGCAGTGACGGCAGGGGCAACTATGGCTACACCTTC
CASSDGRGNYGYTF
>.|TRBJ1-6|TRBD1|TRBV5-1
TGCGCCAGCAGCCTTTCCGGGACAGGGGGTGGTTCACCCCTCCACTTT
CASSLSGTGGGSPLHF
>.|TRBJ2-1|.|TRBV27
TGTGCCAGCAGTTTATTAACCGGTGAGCAGTTCTTC
CASSLLTGEQFF
>.|TRBJ1-1|TRBD1|TRBV20-1
TGCAGTGCTAGAGGCGCAGGGGGCGAAACTGAAGCTTTCTTT
CSARGAGGETEAFF
>few|TRBJ1-5|TRBD1|TRBV5-1
TGCGCCAGCAGCTTGGGTACAGGGGCGAAGCAGCCCCAGCATTTT
CASSLGTGAKQPQHF
>.|TRBJ1-2|.|TRBV6-6
TGTGCCAGCACCGCAGGGCTAGAGGGCTACACCTTC
CASTAGLEGYTF
>many|TRBJ1-2|TRBD1|TRBV7-9
TGTGCCAGCAGCTTGGCCAGGGGGCCCTATGGCTACACCTTC
CASSLARGPYGYTF